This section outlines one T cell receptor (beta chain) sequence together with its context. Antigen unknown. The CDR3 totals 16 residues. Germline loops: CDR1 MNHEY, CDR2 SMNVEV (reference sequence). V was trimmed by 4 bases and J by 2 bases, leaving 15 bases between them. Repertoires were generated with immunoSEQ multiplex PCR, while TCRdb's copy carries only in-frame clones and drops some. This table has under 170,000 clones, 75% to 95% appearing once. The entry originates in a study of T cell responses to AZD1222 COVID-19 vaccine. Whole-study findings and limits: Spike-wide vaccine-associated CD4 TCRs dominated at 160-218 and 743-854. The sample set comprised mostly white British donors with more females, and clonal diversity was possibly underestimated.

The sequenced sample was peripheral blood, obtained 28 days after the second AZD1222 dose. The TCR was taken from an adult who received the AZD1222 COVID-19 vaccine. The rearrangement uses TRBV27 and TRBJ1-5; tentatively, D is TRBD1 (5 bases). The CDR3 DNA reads TGTGCCAGCAGTTCGGGGGTAGGGCCGGGCAATCAGCCCCAGCATTTT. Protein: CASSSGVGPGNQPQHF.